This TCR beta chain is drawn from a study of CXCR3-negative and CXCR3-positive naive CD8 T cells. Points from the study as a whole: Whereas both naive subsets had comparably high diversity, memory CD8+ cells had much lower diversity. Memory cells differed in TRBV-TRBJ usage, but naive CXCR3-negative and CXCR3-positive cells had similar usage. Cryopreserved cells showed partially decreased CXCR3 expression, and most assays used fresh PBMCs. A higher hydrophobicity marked the TRB CDR3s of CXCR3-positive naive cells versus CXCR3-negative naive cells. Both naive subsets carried similar amounts of surface CD5, so TCR strength was inferred from TRB CDR3 properties.

The libraries of TRB cDNA were constructed through 5' RACE using UMI labels. For each CDR3 protein, TCRdb gives one entry from its re-call of the 5' RACE reads, without DNA. The listing contains fewer than 90,000 distinct CDR3 sequences. Comments on this clonotype: Its antigen is not identified.

CDR1 is MDHEN, CDR2 SYDVKM, per germline. This CDR3 is 14 amino acids long. The clonotype originates from a human donor in good health. Some clones in this sample may be carry-over from other donors' samples. This chain joins TRBV28 and TRBJ2-7; TCRdb selects TRBD1, and the lack of DNA leaves this call unchecked. The source material was naive CXCR3+ CD8+ T cells from blood. Subset denoted: CD45RO-CCR7+CD27+CD95- naive CD8+ T cells expressing CXCR3 (TNR3+). CDR3 region: CASSRGTGDYEQYF.